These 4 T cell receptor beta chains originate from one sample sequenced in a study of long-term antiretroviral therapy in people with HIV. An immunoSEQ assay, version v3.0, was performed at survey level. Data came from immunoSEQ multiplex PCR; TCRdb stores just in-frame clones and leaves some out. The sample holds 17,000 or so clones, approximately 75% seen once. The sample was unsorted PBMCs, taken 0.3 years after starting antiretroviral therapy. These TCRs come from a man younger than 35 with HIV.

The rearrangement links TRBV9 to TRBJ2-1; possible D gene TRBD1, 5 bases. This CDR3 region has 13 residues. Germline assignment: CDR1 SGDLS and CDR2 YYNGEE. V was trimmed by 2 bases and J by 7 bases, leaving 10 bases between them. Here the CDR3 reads CASSVRDRNEQFF. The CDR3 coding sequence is TGTGCCAGCAGCGTTCGAGACAGAAATGAGCAGTTCTTC.

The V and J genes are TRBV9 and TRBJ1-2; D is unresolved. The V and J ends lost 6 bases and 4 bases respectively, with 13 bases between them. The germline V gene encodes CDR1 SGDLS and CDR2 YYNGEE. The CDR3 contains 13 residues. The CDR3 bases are TGTGCCAGCACCCCCCCAACAACCTATGGCTACACCTTC. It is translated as CASTPPTTYGYTF.

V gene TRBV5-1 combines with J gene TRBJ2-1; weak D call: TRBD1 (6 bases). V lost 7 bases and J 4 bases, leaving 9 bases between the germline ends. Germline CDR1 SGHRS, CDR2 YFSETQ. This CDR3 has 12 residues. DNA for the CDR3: TGCGCCAGCGCAACAGGGTACAATGAGCAGTTCTTC. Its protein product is CASATGYNEQFF.

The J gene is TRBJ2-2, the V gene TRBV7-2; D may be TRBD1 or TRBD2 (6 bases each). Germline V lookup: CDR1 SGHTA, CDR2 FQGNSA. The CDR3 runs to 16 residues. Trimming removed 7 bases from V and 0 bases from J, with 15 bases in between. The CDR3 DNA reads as TGTGCCAGCACGGGGGCCCTGATATCGAACACCGGGGAGCTGTTTTTT. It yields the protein CASTGALISNTGELFF. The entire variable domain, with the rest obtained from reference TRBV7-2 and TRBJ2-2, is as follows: GAGVSQSPSNKVTEKGKDVELRCDPISGHTALYWYRQSLGQGLEFLIYFQGNSAPDKSGLPSDRFSAERTGGSVSTLTIQRTQQEDSAVYLCASTGALISNTGELFFGEGSRLTVL.